A single sample is the source of the 3 T cell receptor beta chains below, sequenced in a study of blood T cell repertoires in COVID-19. Generated by immunoSEQ multiplex PCR, the TCRdb table keeps only in-frame clones and is missing some. The sample contains roughly 60,000 clones, around 87% of which appear only once. Sequenced: peripheral blood. These receptors all come from a human donor with active COVID-19. The donor label of this sample is uncertain.

This chain links TRBV10-2 with TRBJ1-5; 7 nucleotides match TRBD1. CDR1 is WSHSY, CDR2 SAAADI, per germline. V lost 2 bases, J lost 3 bases, and 1 base stayed unmatched. CDR3 length: 14 residues. The CDR3 spells CASSEGTDNQPQHF. The CDR3 DNA is TGCGCCAGCAGTGAGGGGACAGACAATCAGCCCCAGCATTTT.

J is TRBJ2-7 and V is TRBV11-3, with D tentatively TRBD2 (6 bases). The CDR3 is 14 residues long. Germline V gene sequence: CDR1 SGHNT, CDR2 YENEEA. Trimming took 3 bases from V and 6 from J, leaving 15 bases between them. The CDR3 region is CASSFSFHGGEQYF. DNA for the CDR3: TGTGCCAGCAGCTTTAGTTTCCACGGGGGCGAGCAGTACTTC.

This chain joins TRBV7-2 and TRBJ2-1; 7 positions match TRBD1. The CDR3 sequence is 15 residues long. Germline CDR1 SGHTA, CDR2 FQGNSA. The V gene end was trimmed by 5 bases and the J gene end by 2 bases; junction bases not matched to a gene: 6. The CDR3 DNA is TGTGCCAGCAGCACCCGGCAGGGGGCCTACAATGAGCAGTTCTTC. Translated, it gives CASSTRQGAYNEQFF.